The 5 T cell receptor beta chains in this list originate from one sample, sequenced in a study of T cell responses to AZD1222 COVID-19 vaccine. Sequencing used immunoSEQ multiplex PCR; TCRdb keeps in-frame clones, though not all of them. The sample contains some 150,000 clones, approximately 86% of which appear only once. Sequenced here: peripheral blood, sampled 28 days after the second dose of the MenACWY control vaccine. Receptors were obtained from an adult who received the MenACWY meningococcal vaccine as a control.

This chain connects TRBV9 to TRBJ1-3, with 8 bases identical to TRBD1. V trimming: 2 bases; J trimming: 7 bases; junction bases outside the gene matches: 5. The length of the CDR3 is 14 residues. Germline V CDR1 and CDR2: SGDLS, YYNGEE. The CDR3 here is CASSVSGGGNTIYF. The CDR3 region has the DNA TGTGCCAGCAGCGTTTCAGGGGGCGGGAACACCATATATTTT.

V is TRBV3-1 (or the pseudogene TRBV3-2) and J is TRBJ2-7; no clear D. Germline-derived CDR1 and CDR2 are LGHDT and YNNKEL (reference sequence). V shed 4 bases and J shed 2 bases, with 6 bases lying between them. This CDR3 has 12 residues. The CDR3 reads CASSLVAYEQYF. The CDR3 DNA reads as TGTGCCAGCAGCCTAGTAGCCTACGAGCAGTACTTC.

In its sample, this clone was seen once. The chain employs TRBV5-1 and TRBJ1-1; TRBD1 aligns across 8 bases. Trimming at V came to 6 bases and at J to 5 bases, leaving 6 bases not matched to a gene. The V gene's germline CDR1 is SGHRS and CDR2 YFSETQ. The CDR3 is 13 residues long. This CDR3 reads CASTRTGQTEAFF. DNA of the CDR3: TGCGCCAGCACCAGGACAGGGCAAACTGAAGCTTTCTTT.

This chain links TRBV5-4 with TRBJ1-6; weak D call: TRBD1 (6 bases). Germline V gives CDR1 SGHNT, CDR2 YYREEE (reference sequence). Trimming cost V 3 bases and J 13 bases, with 11 bases left between them. The CDR3 sequence is 12 residues long. This chain's CDR3 is CASSSDRGPLHF. CDR3 coding DNA: TGTGCCAGCAGCTCGGACAGAGGCCCCCTCCACTTT. Based on the CDR3 plus reference TRBV5-4 and TRBJ1-6, the full variable domain is ETGVTQSPTHLIKTRGQQVTLRCSSQSGHNTVSWYQQALGQGPQFIFQYYREEENGRGNFPPRFSGLQFPNYSSELNVNALELDDSALYLCASSSDRGPLHFGNGTRLTVT.

The J gene is TRBJ2-7, the V gene TRBV2; D may be TRBD1 (6 bases). In germline, CDR1 is SNHLY, CDR2 FYNNEI. The V end was cut by 3 bases, the J end by 5 bases, with 8 bases between. This CDR3 comprises 12 residues. CDR3 protein: CASSESGDEQYF. The DNA of the CDR3 is TGTGCCAGCAGTGAGTCAGGGGACGAGCAGTACTTC.